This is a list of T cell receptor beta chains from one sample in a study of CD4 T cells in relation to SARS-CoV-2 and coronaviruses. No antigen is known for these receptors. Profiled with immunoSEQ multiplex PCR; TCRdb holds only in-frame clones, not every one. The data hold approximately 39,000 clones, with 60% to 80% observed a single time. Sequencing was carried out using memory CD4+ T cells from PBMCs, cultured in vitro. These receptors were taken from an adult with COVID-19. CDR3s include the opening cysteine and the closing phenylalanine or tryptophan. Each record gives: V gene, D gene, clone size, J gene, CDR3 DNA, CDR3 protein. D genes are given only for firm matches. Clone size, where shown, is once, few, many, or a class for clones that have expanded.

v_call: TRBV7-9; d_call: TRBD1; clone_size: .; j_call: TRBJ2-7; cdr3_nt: TGTGCCAGCAGCTTACAAGGACAGGCCTCCTACGAGCAGTACTTC; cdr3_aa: CASSLQGQASYEQYF
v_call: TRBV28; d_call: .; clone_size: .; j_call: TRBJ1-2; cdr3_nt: TGTGCCAGCAGTTATGCTGGACCCCAAGGGGGCTACACCTTC; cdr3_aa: CASSYAGPQGGYTF
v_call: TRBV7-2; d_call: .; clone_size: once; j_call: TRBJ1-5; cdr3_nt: TGTGCCAGCAGCTTGGTAGGCAATCAGCCCCAGCATTTT; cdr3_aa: CASSLVGNQPQHF
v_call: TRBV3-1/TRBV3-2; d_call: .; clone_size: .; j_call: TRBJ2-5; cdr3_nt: TGTGCCAGCAGCCAAGATGTGGCCAGACGAGAGTACTTC; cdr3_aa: CASSQDVARREYF
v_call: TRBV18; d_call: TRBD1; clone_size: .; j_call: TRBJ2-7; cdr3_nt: TGTGCCAGCTCACCCCGACAGGGGGCGTCACACGAGCAGTACTTC; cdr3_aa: CASSPRQGASHEQYF
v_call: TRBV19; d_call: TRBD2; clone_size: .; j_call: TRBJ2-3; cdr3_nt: TGTGCCAGTCAACTAGCGGGAGCAGATACGCAGTATTTT; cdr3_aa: CASQLAGADTQYF
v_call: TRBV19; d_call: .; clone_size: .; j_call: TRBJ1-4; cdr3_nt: TGTGCCAGTAGTTCACGGCCGGGGGGAACTAATGAAAAACTGTTTTTT; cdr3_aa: CASSSRPGGTNEKLFF
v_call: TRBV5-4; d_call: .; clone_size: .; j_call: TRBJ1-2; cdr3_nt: TGTGCCAGCAGCTTGAGGTCAGACAGAGTCTATGGCTACACCTTC; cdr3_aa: CASSLRSDRVYGYTF
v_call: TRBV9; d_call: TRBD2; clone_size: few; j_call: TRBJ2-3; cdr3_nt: TGTGCCAGCAGCGGGCCCGGGACTAAACTCGCAGATACGCAGTATTTT; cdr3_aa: CASSGPGTKLADTQYF
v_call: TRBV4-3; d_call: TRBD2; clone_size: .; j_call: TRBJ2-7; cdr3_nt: TGCGCCAGCAGCCGGACCGGGACTAGCACCCACGAGCAGTACTTC; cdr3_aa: CASSRTGTSTHEQYF
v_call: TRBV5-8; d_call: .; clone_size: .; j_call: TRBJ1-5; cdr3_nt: TGTGCCAGCAGCTCCAGAAAACAGCCCCAGCATTTT; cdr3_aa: CASSSRKQPQHF
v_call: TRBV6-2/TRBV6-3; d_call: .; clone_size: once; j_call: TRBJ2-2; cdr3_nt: TGTGCCAGCAGTTTAGTGGAGACCGGGGAGCTGTTTTTT; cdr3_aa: CASSLVETGELFF
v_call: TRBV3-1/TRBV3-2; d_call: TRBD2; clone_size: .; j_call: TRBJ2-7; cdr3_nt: TGTGCCAGCAGCCAATTGGGCGGGAGGGCTGGAGAGCAGTACTTC; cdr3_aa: CASSQLGGRAGEQYF
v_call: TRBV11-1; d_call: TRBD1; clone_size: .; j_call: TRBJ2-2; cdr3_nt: TGTGCCAGCGGCGACAGGGGGCAGGGGGCCGGGGAGCTGTTTTTT; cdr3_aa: CASGDRGQGAGELFF
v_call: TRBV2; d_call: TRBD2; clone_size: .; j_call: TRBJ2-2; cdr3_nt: TGTGCCAGCAGTGTGGGACTAGCGGGAGGGCCGGGAGCCGGGGAGCTGTTTTTT; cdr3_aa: CASSVGLAGGPGAGELFF
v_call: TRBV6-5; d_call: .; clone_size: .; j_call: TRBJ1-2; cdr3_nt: TGTGCCAGCAGTAGACAGAACTATGGCTACACCTTC; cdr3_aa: CASSRQNYGYTF
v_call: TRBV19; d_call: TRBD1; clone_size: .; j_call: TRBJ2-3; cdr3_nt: TGTGCCAGTAGTATCCGGGACAGATCTACAGATACGCAGTATTTT; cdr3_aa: CASSIRDRSTDTQYF
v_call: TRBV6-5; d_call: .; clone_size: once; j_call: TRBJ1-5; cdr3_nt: TGTGCCAGCAAGGCGAAGCCACGGGGCAATCAGCCCCAGCATTTT; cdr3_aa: CASKAKPRGNQPQHF
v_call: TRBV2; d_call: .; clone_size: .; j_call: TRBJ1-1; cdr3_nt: TGTGCCAGCAGTGAATATCAGTCGGACACTGAAGCTTTCTTT; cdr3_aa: CASSEYQSDTEAFF
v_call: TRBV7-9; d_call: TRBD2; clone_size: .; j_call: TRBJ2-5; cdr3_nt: TGTGCCTCTGTACTAGCGGGAGGAGAGACCCAGTACTTC; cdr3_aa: CASVLAGGETQYF
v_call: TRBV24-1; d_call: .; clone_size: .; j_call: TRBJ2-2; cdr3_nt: TGTGCCACCAGTCGCCAGAACACCGGGGAGCTGTTTTTT; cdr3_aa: CATSRQNTGELFF
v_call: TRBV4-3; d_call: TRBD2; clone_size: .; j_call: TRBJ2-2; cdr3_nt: TGCGCCAGCAGCCAACAGGTCGCGGGAGGGTTGGCCGGGGAGCTGTTTTTT; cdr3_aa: CASSQQVAGGLAGELFF
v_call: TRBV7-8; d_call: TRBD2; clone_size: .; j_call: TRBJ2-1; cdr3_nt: TGTGCCAGCAGAACGACTAGCGGGGGGCAGCTCTTC; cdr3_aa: CASRTTSGGQLF
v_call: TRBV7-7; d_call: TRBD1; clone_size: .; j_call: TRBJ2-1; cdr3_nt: TGTGCTAGCAGCATCCAACCGGGACAGGGAGTTGGTGAGCAGTTCTTC; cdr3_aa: CASSIQPGQGVGEQFF
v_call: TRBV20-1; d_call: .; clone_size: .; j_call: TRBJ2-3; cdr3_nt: TGCAGTGCTAGCATGCCTGATACGCAGTATTTT; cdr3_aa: CSASMPDTQYF
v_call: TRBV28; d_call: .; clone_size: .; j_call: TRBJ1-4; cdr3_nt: TGTGCCAGCAGTTTAGCCGGCCAAAGGGGTGAAAAACTGTTTTTT; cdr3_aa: CASSLAGQRGEKLFF
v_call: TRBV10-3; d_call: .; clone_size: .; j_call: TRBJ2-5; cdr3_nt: TGTGCCACCCAAGATAGCTGGGAGACCCAGTACTTC; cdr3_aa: CATQDSWETQYF
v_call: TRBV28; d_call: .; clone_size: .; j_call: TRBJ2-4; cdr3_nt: TGTGCCAGCAGAGCTCCGGGACTAGCCAAAAACATTCAGTACTTC; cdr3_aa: CASRAPGLAKNIQYF
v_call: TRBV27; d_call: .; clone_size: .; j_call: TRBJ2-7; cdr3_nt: TGTGCCAGCAAAAGGGGCTCACGCGAGCAGTACTTC; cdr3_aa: CASKRGSREQYF
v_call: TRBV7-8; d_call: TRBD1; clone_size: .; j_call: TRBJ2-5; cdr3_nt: TGTGCCAGCAGCTGGACAGGCGGAGAGACCCAGTACTTC; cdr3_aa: CASSWTGGETQYF
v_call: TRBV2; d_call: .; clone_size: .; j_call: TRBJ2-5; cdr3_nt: TGTGCCAGCGAGCGGGACCAAGAGACCCAGTACTTC; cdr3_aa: CASERDQETQYF
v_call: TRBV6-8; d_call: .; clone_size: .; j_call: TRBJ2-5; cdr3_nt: TGTGCCAGCAGTTACTCGGGGGCTGCGGAGCGCCAAGAGACCCAGTACTTC; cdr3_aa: CASSYSGAAERQETQYF
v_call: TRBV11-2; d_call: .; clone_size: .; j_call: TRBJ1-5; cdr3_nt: TGTGCCAGCAGCTTAGGTCTCCTTCAGCCCCAGCATTTT; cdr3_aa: CASSLGLLQPQHF
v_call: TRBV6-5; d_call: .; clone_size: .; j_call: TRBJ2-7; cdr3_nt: TGTGCCAGCAGTCAGGGACCCCTCTACGAGCAGTACTTC; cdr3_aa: CASSQGPLYEQYF
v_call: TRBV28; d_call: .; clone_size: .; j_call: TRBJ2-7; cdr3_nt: TGTGCCAGCAAGGGCCTCACTACCGGGCAGTACTTC; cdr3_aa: CASKGLTTGQYF
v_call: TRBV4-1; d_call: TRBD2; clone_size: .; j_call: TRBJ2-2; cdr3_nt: TGCGCCAGCAGCCAGGGGGGCCTACTAGCGGGTAGAAACACCGGGGAGCTGTTTTTT; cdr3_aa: CASSQGGLLAGRNTGELFF
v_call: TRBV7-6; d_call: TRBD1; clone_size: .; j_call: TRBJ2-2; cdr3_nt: TGTGCCAGCAGCTCCCAGGCAGGGGGCGAAGGGGAGCTGTTTTTT; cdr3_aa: CASSSQAGGEGELFF
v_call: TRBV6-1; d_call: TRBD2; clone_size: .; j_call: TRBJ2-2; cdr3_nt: TGTGCCAGCAGTGAAGCGGGCGGGACTAGCGGGAGGAGGACCGGGGAGCTGTTTTTT; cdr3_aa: CASSEAGGTSGRRTGELFF
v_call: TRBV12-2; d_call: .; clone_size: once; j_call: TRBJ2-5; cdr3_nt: TGTGCAAGTCGCCTCAGTGCGTTGGGGCGGCAAGAGACCCAGTACTTC; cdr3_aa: CASRLSALGRQETQYF
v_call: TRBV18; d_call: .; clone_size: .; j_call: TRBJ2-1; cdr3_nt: TGTGCCAGCTCACCAGGGCAGGGATACGGTGAGCAGTTCTTC; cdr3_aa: CASSPGQGYGEQFF
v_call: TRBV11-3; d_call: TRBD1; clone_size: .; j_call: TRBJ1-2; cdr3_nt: TGTGCCAGCAGCTTCTCGGGCAGGGGGCCCCCTTACTATGGCTACACCTTC; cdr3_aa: CASSFSGRGPPYYGYTF
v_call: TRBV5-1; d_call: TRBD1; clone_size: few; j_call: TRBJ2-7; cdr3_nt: TGCGCCAGCAGCCTCCCCGGGACAGGGAGGTCCGAGCAGTACTTC; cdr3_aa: CASSLPGTGRSEQYF
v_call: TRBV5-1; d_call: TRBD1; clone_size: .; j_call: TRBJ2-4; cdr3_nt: TGCGCCAGCAGCCCTGGGACAGGAAGGGGCATTCAGTACTTC; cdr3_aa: CASSPGTGRGIQYF
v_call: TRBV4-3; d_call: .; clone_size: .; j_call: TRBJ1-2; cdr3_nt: TGCGCCAGCAGCCGAGGACGGAGCTATGGCTACACCTTC; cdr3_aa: CASSRGRSYGYTF
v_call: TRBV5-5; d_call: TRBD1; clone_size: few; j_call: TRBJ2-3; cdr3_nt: TGTGCCAGCAGCCGACAGGGGCTGGGAGATACGCAGTATTTT; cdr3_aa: CASSRQGLGDTQYF
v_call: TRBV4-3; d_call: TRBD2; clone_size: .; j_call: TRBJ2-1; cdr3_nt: TGCGCCAGCAGCCAAGGTCCCGGGACTAATTACAATGAGCAGTTCTTC; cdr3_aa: CASSQGPGTNYNEQFF
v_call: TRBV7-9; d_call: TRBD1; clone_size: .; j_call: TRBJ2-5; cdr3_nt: TGTGCCAGCAGCCTCACCCAGGGGGCAGGAGAGACCCAGTACTTC; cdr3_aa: CASSLTQGAGETQYF
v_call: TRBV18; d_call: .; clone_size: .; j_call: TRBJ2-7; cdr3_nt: TGTGCCAGCTCACCCGGGACGGACTTCTACGAGCAGTACTTC; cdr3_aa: CASSPGTDFYEQYF
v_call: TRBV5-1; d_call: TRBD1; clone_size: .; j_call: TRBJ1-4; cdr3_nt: TGCGCCAGCAGCCCAGGGACAGGTCTTAATGAAAAACTGTTTTTT; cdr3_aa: CASSPGTGLNEKLFF
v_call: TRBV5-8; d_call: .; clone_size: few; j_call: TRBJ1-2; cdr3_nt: TGTGCCAGCAGCTTCCGGGACCGCCGCCTTGATGGGTTTTATGGCTACACCTTC; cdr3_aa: CASSFRDRRLDGFYGYTF
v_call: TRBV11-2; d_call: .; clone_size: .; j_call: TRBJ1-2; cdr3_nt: TGTGCCAGCAGCTGGGACGCCGGTCATGGCTACACCTTC; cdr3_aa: CASSWDAGHGYTF
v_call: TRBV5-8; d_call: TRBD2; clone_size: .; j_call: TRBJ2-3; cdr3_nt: TGTGCCAGCAGCTTTTCTAGCGGGAGGAGCAACCCCACAGATACGCAGTATTTT; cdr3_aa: CASSFSSGRSNPTDTQYF
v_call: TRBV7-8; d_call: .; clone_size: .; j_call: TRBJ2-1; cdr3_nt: TGTGCCAGCAGATGGGACTTGCTCAATGAGCAGTTCTTC; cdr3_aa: CASRWDLLNEQFF
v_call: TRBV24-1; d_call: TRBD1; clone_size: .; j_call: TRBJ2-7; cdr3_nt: TGTGCCACCATCCCCCCCGGACAGGGGTCCTACGAGCAGTACTTC; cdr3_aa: CATIPPGQGSYEQYF